This TCR beta chain was observed in a study of control samples from healthy donors and cancer patients. Produced via immunoSEQ multiplex PCR; TCRdb's table is partial and in-frame only. The sample has roughly 100,000 clones; roughly 89% are singletons. This CDR3 region has 14 residues. Trimming took off 1 base at V and 0 bases at J, with 7 bases between the two ends. From germline, CDR1 is SGHRS and CDR2 YFSETQ. The sequenced material came from blood. This receptor was obtained from a human donor in good health. The donor label of this sample is uncertain. This chain connects TRBV5-1 to TRBJ2-5; D not resolved. The CDR3 sequence: CASSLSTYQETQYF. CDR3 nucleotide sequence: TGCGCCAGCAGCTTGTCTACCTACCAAGAGACCCAGTACTTC.